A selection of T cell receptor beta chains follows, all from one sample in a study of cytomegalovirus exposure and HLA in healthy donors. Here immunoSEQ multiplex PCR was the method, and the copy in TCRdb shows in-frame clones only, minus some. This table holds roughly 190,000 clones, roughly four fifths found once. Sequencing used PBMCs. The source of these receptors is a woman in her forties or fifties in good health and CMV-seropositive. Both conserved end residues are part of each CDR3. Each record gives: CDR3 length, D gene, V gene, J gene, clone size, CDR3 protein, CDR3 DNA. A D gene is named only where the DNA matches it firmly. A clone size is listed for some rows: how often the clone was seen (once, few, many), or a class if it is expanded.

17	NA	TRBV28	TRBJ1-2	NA	CASSFIGVSGPNYGYTF	TGTGCCAGCAGTTTTATAGGGGTTAGTGGCCCTAACTATGGCTACACCTTC
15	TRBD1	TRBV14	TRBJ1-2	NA	CASSQLTGGLSGYTF	TGTGCCAGCAGCCAGCTGACAGGGGGCTTGAGTGGCTACACCTTC
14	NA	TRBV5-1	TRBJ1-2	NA	CASSPQRTDRGYTF	TGCGCCAGCAGCCCCCAGAGGACAGATCGTGGCTACACCTTC
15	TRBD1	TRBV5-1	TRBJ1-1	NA	CASSDRGLGNTEAFF	TGCGCCAGCAGCGACAGGGGGCTAGGAAACACTGAAGCTTTCTTT
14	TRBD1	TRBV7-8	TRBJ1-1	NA	CASSPGTVNTEAFF	TGTGCCAGCAGCCCCGGGACAGTGAACACTGAAGCTTTCTTT
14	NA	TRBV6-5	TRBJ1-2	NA	CASSSSAGPYGYTF	TGTGCCAGCAGTTCCTCGGCGGGTCCCTATGGCTACACCTTC
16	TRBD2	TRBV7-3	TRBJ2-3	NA	CASSSVAGGPTDTQYF	TGTGCCAGCAGCTCGGTAGCGGGGGGGCCAACAGATACGCAGTATTTT
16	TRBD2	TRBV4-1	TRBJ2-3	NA	CASSPSTSGPTDTQYF	TGCGCCAGCAGCCCATCGACTAGCGGGCCCACAGATACGCAGTATTTT
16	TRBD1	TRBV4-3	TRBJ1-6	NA	CASRQAGDRENSPLHF	TGCGCCAGCAGACAGGCAGGGGACAGGGAAAATTCACCCCTCCACTTT
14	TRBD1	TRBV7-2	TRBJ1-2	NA	CASTEGQARYGYTF	TGTGCCAGCACCGAAGGACAGGCCCGCTATGGCTACACCTTC
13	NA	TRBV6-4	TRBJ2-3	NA	CASSDGAVGTQYF	TGTGCCAGCAGTGACGGAGCGGTTGGTACGCAGTATTTT
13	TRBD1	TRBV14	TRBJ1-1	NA	CASSLYPGGEAFF	TGTGCCAGCAGCCTATACCCAGGGGGTGAAGCTTTCTTT
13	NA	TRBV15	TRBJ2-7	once	CATSSRGTYEQYF	TGTGCCACCAGCTCCAGGGGAACCTACGAGCAGTACTTC
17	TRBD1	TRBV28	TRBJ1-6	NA	CASNPHTGQGENSPLHF	TGTGCCAGCAATCCCCATACCGGACAGGGAGAAAATTCACCCCTCCACTTT
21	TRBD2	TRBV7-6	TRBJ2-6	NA	CASSLKGGSGGFGSGANVLTF	TGTGCCAGCAGCTTAAAGGGCGGTAGCGGGGGGTTTGGCTCTGGGGCCAACGTCCTGACTTTC
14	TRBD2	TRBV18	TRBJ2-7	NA	CASSPSIQRGQQYF	TGTGCCAGCTCTCCCTCCATCCAGCGGGGTCAGCAGTACTTC
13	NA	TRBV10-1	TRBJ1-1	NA	CASRSDHTSGAFF	TGCGCCAGCCGGTCGGACCACACGAGCGGTGCTTTCTTT
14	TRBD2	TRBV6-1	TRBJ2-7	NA	CASSGRGATYEQYF	TGTGCCAGCAGTGGGCGGGGGGCGACCTACGAGCAGTACTTC
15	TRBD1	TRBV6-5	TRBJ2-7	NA	CASSPPRTGSYEQYF	TGTGCCAGCAGCCCCCCCCGGACAGGCTCCTACGAGCAGTACTTC
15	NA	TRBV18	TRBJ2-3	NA	CASSPPSAGGDTQYF	TGTGCCAGCTCACCACCTAGCGCAGGAGGGGATACGCAGTATTTT
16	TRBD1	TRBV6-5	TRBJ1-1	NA	CASSYRGQGGSTEAFF	TGTGCCAGCAGTTACAGAGGACAGGGTGGGTCCACTGAAGCTTTCTTT
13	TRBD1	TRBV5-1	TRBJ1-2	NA	CASRPDRDYGYTF	TGCGCCAGCAGGCCGGACAGGGACTATGGCTACACCTTC
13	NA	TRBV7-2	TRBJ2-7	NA	CASSQLRDYEQYF	TGTGCCAGCAGTCAACTCCGGGACTACGAGCAGTACTTC
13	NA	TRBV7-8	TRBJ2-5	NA	CASSFGEKETQYF	TGTGCCAGCAGCTTCGGGGAGAAAGAGACCCAGTACTTC
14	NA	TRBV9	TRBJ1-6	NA	CASSVGQGQSPLHF	TGTGCCAGCAGCGTAGGGCAGGGGCAATCACCCCTCCACTTT
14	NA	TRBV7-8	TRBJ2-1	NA	CASSPLVSYNEQFF	TGTGCCAGCAGCCCACTGGTATCCTACAATGAGCAGTTCTTC
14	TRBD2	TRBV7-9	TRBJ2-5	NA	CAGQVGGGPETQYF	TGTGCCGGACAAGTCGGGGGGGGGCCGGAGACCCAGTACTTC
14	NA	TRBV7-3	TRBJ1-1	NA	CASSSTGADTEAFF	TGTGCCAGCAGTTCGACAGGTGCTGACACTGAAGCTTTCTTT
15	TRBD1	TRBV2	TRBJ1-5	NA	CASSGTGVGNQPQHF	TGTGCCAGCAGTGGGACAGGGGTGGGCAATCAGCCCCAGCATTTT
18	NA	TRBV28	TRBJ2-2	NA	CASSLPHRQLSNTGELFF	TGTGCCAGCAGTTTACCCCACCGACAGTTATCGAACACCGGGGAGCTGTTTTTT
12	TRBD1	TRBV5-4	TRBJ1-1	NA	CASSTGTEVAFF	TGTGCCAGCAGCACAGGGACAGAAGTAGCTTTCTTT
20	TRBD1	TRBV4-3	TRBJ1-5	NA	CASSQDLQGARLPRCQPQHF	TGCGCCAGCAGCCAAGACCTGCAGGGGGCGCGACTCCCAAGATGTCAGCCCCAGCATTTT
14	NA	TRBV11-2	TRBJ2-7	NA	CASSLGTVNYEQYF	TGTGCCAGCAGCTTAGGGACAGTGAACTACGAGCAGTACTTC
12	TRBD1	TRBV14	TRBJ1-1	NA	CASSGGFTEAFF	TGTGCCAGCTCAGGGGGGTTCACTGAAGCTTTCTTT
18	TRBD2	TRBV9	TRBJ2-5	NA	CASSLGLAGGRFQETQYF	TGTGCCAGCAGCCTAGGACTAGCGGGGGGCAGGTTCCAAGAGACCCAGTACTTC
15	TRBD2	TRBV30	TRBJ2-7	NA	CAWSGQLAGVYEQYF	TGTGCCTGGAGTGGCCAACTAGCGGGGGTCTACGAGCAGTACTTC
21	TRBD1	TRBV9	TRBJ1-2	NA	CASSAQFWTGTGPYTPRSYTF	TGTGCCAGCAGCGCCCAGTTTTGGACCGGGACAGGACCGTATACCCCACGAAGCTACACCTTC
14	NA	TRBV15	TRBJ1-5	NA	CATSRDRENQPQHF	TGTGCCACCAGCAGAGACAGGGAAAATCAGCCCCAGCATTTT
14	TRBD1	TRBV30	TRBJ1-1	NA	CAWSVGTGNTEAFF	TGTGCCTGGAGTGTAGGGACAGGGAACACTGAAGCTTTCTTT
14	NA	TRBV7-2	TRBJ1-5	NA	CASSSARGNQPQHF	TGTGCCAGCAGCTCCGCTCGAGGGAATCAGCCCCAGCATTTT
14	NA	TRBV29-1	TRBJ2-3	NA	CSVEPDTSTDTQYF	TGCAGCGTTGAGCCAGACACTAGCACAGATACGCAGTATTTT
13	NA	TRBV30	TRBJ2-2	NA	CACRLGNTGELFF	TGTGCCTGCAGACTTGGGAACACCGGGGAGCTGTTTTTT
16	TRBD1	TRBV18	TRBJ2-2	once	CASSRPQTGITGELFF	TGTGCCAGCTCACGTCCACAGACAGGGATCACCGGGGAGCTGTTTTTT
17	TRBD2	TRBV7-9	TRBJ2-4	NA	CASSALKRGLAKNIQYF	TGTGCCAGCAGCGCCTTAAAGCGGGGGTTAGCCAAAAACATTCAGTACTTC
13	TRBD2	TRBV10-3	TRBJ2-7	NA	CAISWGGSYEQYF	TGTGCCATCAGTTGGGGGGGCTCCTACGAGCAGTACTTC
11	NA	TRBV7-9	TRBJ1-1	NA	CSSSRGSEAFF	TGTTCCAGCAGCCGAGGATCTGAAGCTTTCTTT